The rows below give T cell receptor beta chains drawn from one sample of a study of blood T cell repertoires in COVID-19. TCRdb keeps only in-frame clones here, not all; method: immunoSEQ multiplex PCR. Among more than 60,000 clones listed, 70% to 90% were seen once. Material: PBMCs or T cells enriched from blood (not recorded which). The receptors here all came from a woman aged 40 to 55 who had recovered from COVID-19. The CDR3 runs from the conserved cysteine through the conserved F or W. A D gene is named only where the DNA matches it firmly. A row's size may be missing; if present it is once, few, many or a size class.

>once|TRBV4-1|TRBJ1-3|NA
CASSQGQGNTIYF
TGCGCCAGCAGCCAAGGGCAGGGAAACACCATATATTTT
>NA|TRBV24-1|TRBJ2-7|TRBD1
CATSDRTGSYEQYF
TGTGCCACCAGTGACCGGACAGGTTCCTACGAGCAGTACTTC
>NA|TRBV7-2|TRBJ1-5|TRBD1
CASSPRQGQPQHF
TGTGCCAGCAGCCCTCGACAGGGGCAGCCCCAGCATTTT
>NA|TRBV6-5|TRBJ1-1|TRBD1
CASSIYRGSAEAFF
TGTGCCAGCAGTATCTACAGGGGTAGTGCTGAAGCTTTCTTT
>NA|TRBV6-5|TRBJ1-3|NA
CASSYSRGSGNTIYF
TGTGCCAGCAGTTACTCGAGAGGGTCCGGAAACACCATATATTTT
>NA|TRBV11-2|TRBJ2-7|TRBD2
CASRRGLAGVEQYF
TGTGCCAGCAGAAGGGGACTAGCGGGGGTTGAGCAGTACTTC
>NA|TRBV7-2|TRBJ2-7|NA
CASSFGGAGTPTEQYF
TGTGCCAGCAGTTTCGGAGGGGCAGGGACTCCTACAGAGCAGTACTTC
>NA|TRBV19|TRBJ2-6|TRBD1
CASSNPGQGGPGANVLTF
TGTGCCAGTAGTAATCCGGGACAGGGGGGACCTGGGGCCAACGTCCTGACTTTC
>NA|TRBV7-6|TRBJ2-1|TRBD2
CASSLAASGGEYEQFF
TGTGCCAGCAGCTTAGCTGCTAGCGGGGGGGAGTATGAGCAGTTCTTC
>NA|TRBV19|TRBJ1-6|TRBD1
CASSSGQGVSSPLHF
TGTGCCAGTAGTTCCGGACAGGGGGTTTCCTCACCCCTCCACTTT
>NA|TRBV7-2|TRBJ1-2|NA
CASSLASEGAGYTF
TGTGCCAGCAGCTTAGCTTCAGAAGGGGCTGGCTACACCTTC
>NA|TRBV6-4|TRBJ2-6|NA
CASSFGSGANVLTF
TGTGCCAGCAGTTTCGGCTCTGGGGCCAACGTCCTGACTTTC
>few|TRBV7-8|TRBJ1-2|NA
CASSLELVGVLNYGYTF
TGTGCCAGCAGCTTAGAGCTCGTAGGGGTCCTCAACTATGGCTACACCTTC
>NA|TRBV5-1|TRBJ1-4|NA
CASSLVAGTNEKLFF
TGCGCCAGCAGCTTGGTTGCAGGAACTAATGAAAAACTGTTTTTT
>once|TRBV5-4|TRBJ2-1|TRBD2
CASSLNGGGRLEQFF
TGTGCCAGCAGCTTGAACGGGGGGGGCCGGCTTGAGCAGTTCTTC
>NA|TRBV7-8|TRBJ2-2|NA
CASTLRRGRNTGELFF
TGTGCCAGCACCCTACGAAGAGGGAGAAACACCGGGGAGCTGTTTTTT
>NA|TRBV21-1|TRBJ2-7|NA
CASSIGVGQGVYEQYF
TGTGCCAGCAGCATTGGGGTGGGACAGGGGGTCTACGAGCAGTACTTC
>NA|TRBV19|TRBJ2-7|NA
CASSKTSFSYEQYF
TGTGCCAGTAGTAAGACATCGTTCTCCTACGAGCAGTACTTC
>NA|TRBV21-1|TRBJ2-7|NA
CASSNTRQDLGGFPYEQYF
TGTGCCAGCAGCAACACCCGCCAAGATCTGGGCGGGTTCCCCTACGAGCAGTACTTC
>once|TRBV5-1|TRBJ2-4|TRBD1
CASSSGTGRNIQYF
TGCGCCAGCAGCTCGGGGACAGGGAGAAACATTCAGTACTTC
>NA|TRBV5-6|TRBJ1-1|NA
CASSLPQGKAFF
TGTGCCAGCAGCCTCCCCCAGGGGAAAGCTTTCTTT
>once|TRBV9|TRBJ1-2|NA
CASSPPGFYGYTF
TGTGCCAGCAGCCCCCCGGGTTTCTATGGCTACACCTTC
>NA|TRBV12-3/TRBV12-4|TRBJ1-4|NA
CASSLSGVEKLFF
TGTGCCAGCAGTTTATCAGGGGTAGAAAAACTGTTTTTT
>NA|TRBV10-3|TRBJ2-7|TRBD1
CAIGGQGYEQYF
TGTGCCATCGGGGGACAGGGTTACGAGCAGTACTTC
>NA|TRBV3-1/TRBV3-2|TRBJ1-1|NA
CASSQALPRVPATEAFF
TGTGCCAGCAGCCAAGCGCTCCCCAGGGTACCGGCGACTGAAGCTTTCTTT
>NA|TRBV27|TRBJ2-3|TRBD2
CASSLLPAGGTDTQYF
TGTGCCAGCAGTTTACTTCCAGCGGGGGGCACAGATACGCAGTATTTT
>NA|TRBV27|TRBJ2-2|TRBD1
CASRGTANTGELFF
TGTGCCAGCAGGGGGACAGCGAACACCGGGGAGCTGTTTTTT
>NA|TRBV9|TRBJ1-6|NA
CASSTQGSSYNSPLHF
TGTGCCAGCAGCACTCAGGGGAGCTCCTATAATTCACCCCTCCACTTT
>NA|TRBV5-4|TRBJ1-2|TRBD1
CASSFIQGGTDGYTF
TGTGCCAGCAGCTTTATACAGGGGGGAACGGATGGCTACACCTTC
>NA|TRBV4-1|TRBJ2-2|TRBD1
CASRGTGNTGELFF
TGCGCCAGCAGGGGGACAGGCAACACCGGGGAGCTGTTTTTT
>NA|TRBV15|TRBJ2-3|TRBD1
CATSREDRGTDTQYF
TGTGCCACCAGCAGAGAGGACAGGGGAACAGATACGCAGTATTTT
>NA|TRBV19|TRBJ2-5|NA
CASSIDETDKETQYF
TGTGCCAGTAGTATAGATGAGACGGACAAAGAGACCCAGTACTTC
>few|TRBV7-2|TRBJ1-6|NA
CASSLTPGPLNSPLHF
TGTGCCAGCAGCTTAACTCCAGGGCCCCTTAATTCACCCCTCCACTTT
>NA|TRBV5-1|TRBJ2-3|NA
CASSLWGGGDTQYF
TGCGCCAGCAGCCTCTGGGGGGGCGGAGATACGCAGTATTTT
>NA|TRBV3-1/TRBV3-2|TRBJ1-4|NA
CASSQGSRAEKLFF
TGTGCCAGCAGCCAAGGTAGCAGGGCGGAAAAACTGTTTTTT
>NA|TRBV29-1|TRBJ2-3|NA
CSVEEPGEEEDTQYF
TGCAGCGTTGAAGAGCCCGGAGAGGAGGAGGATACGCAGTATTTT
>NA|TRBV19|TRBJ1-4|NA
CASSDDRRGNEKLFF
TGTGCCAGTAGTGACGACAGGCGCGGTAATGAAAAACTGTTTTTT
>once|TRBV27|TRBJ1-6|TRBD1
CASRPSRDRGNSPLHF
TGTGCCAGCAGACCCAGCCGGGACAGGGGAAACTCACCCCTCCACTTT
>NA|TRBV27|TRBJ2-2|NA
CASSLAGQRNTGELFF
TGTGCCAGCAGTTTAGCGGGACAGAGAAACACCGGGGAGCTGTTTTTT
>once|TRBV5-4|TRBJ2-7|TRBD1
CASSLGGTSYEQYF
TGTGCCAGCAGCTTAGGGGGCACTAGCTACGAGCAGTACTTC
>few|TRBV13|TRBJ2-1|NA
CASSLPASRLGNEQFF
TGTGCCAGCAGCTTACCTGCGTCGCGGCTGGGCAATGAGCAGTTCTTC
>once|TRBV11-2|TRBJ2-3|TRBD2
CASSPASGGATDTQYF
TGTGCCAGCAGCCCTGCTAGCGGGGGGGCAACAGATACGCAGTATTTT
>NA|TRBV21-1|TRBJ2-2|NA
CASSKIGDRVTGELFF
TGTGCCAGCAGCAAAATAGGGGACAGGGTTACCGGGGAGCTGTTTTTT
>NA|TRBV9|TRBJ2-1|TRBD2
CASSPSGTDEQFF
TGTGCCAGCAGCCCTAGCGGTACTGATGAGCAGTTCTTC
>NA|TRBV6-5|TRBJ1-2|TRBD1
CASSLRLGTGSGYTF
TGTGCCAGCAGTTTACGCCTAGGGACAGGGTCTGGCTACACCTTC
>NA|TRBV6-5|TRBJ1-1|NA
CASSLDMGAEAFF
TGTGCCAGCAGTCTCGACATGGGCGCTGAAGCTTTCTTT
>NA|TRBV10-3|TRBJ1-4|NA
CAISESVAGANEKLFF
TGTGCCATCAGTGAGTCGGTCGCGGGAGCTAATGAAAAACTGTTTTTT
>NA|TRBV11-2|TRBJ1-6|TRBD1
CASRRPGQKVYNSPLHF
TGTGCCAGCAGAAGACCGGGACAGAAAGTCTATAATTCACCCCTCCACTTT
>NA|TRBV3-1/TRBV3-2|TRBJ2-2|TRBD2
CASSQAASGGFRELFF
TGTGCCAGCAGCCAAGCGGCTAGCGGGGGTTTCAGGGAGCTGTTTTTT
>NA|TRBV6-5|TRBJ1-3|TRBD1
CASRKDRGSGNTIYF
TGTGCCAGCAGAAAGGACAGGGGATCTGGAAACACCATATATTTT
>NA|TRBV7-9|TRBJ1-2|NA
CASSLGRREDGYTF
TGTGCCAGCAGCTTAGGGCGCAGGGAGGATGGCTACACCTTC
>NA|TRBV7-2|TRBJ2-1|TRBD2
CASSIGTSLVEQFF
TGTGCCAGCAGCATCGGGACTAGTTTGGTTGAGCAGTTCTTC
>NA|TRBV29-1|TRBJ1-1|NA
CSVDEGGNTEAFF
TGCAGCGTTGACGAGGGAGGGAACACTGAAGCTTTCTTT